Listed below are T cell receptor beta chains from one sample, sequenced in a study of CD8 T cells in ankylosing spondylitis. MiXCR, applied by TCRdb to the 5' RACE reads, yields one record per CDR3 protein. Here the sample spans 150,000 or so distinct CDR3 sequences, about a sixth being singletons. Sequenced sample: blood, either unsorted or a sorted T cell fraction (not recorded which). These receptors all stem from a male donor with ankylosing spondylitis or in good health (not recorded which). Each CDR3 is given with its conserved first and last residue. Each record gives: clone size, J gene, D gene, V gene, CDR3 DNA, CDR3 protein. The D gene is left open where the match is weak. For some rows the clone size is stated as once, few or many, or as a class when expanded; others skip it.

many | TRBJ1-1 | NA | TRBV5-1 | TGCGCCAGCAGCTTGGACCTCGGCCGAGCTGAAGCTTTCTTT | CASSLDLGRAEAFF
NA | TRBJ2-7 | NA | TRBV25-1 | TGTGCCAGCAGTGACAGGGTCGGCGAGCAGTACTTC | CASSDRVGEQYF
NA | TRBJ1-5 | NA | TRBV21-1 | TGTGCCAGCAGCAAAGCGCGAGAGGATCAGCCCCAGCATTTT | CASSKAREDQPQHF
many | TRBJ1-1 | NA | TRBV15 | TGTGCCACCAGCAGATCAATCGGGGGAAGGGGCACTGAAGCTTTCTTT | CATSRSIGGRGTEAFF
few | TRBJ2-5 | TRBD1 | TRBV29-1 | TGCAGCGTTGAGCCGGGACAGGGGGCCGGCGAGACCCAGTACTTC | CSVEPGQGAGETQYF
NA | TRBJ2-5 | NA | TRBV5-1 | TGCGCCAGCAGCTTGGGGAACCAAGAGACCCAGTACTTC | CASSLGNQETQYF
few | TRBJ2-3 | NA | TRBV28 | TGTGCCAGCAGTTTTTTTGCGGGACGCACAGATACGCAGTATTTT | CASSFFAGRTDTQYF
medium-sized | TRBJ2-1 | TRBD2 | TRBV29-1 | TGCAGCGTTGTTCTAGCGGGGTACAATGAGCAGTTCTTC | CSVVLAGYNEQFF
NA | TRBJ2-1 | TRBD2 | TRBV5-1 | TGCGCCAGCAGCCCGGAAGCGGGAGGGATTTTGGATGAGCAGTTCTTC | CASSPEAGGILDEQFF
many | TRBJ1-2 | NA | TRBV20-1 | TGCAGTGCTAGAGATTATGGCAGGGACAACTATGGCTACACCTTC | CSARDYGRDNYGYTF
many | TRBJ2-4 | TRBD2 | TRBV12-3/TRBV12-4 | TGTGCCAGCAGTAATTTAGGGGCGGGGGACATTCAGTACTTC | CASSNLGAGDIQYF
many | TRBJ2-7 | NA | TRBV20-1 | TGCAGTGCTAGTCGGCTATTCGGCGAGCAGTACTTC | CSASRLFGEQYF
few | TRBJ2-7 | TRBD2 | TRBV7-2 | TGTGCCAGCAGCTTCCCGGTAGCGGGAGTGCCCAGGTGGGAGCAGTACTTC | CASSFPVAGVPRWEQYF
many | TRBJ1-1 | TRBD1 | TRBV5-1 | TGCGCCAGCAGCATCCGGACAGGTCTGAACACTGAAGCTTTCTTT | CASSIRTGLNTEAFF
many | TRBJ1-1 | NA | TRBV21-1 | TGTGCCAGCAGCAACGGACAGGTGAACACTGAAGCTTTCTTT | CASSNGQVNTEAFF
few | TRBJ2-1 | NA | TRBV7-8 | TGTGCCAGCAGCTTATTGATAGGGCCTTATAATGAGCAGTTCTTC | CASSLLIGPYNEQFF
many | TRBJ2-1 | TRBD2 | TRBV5-1 | TGCGCCAGCAGATTACTAGCGGGGGCCTACAATGAGCAGTTCTTC | CASRLLAGAYNEQFF
NA | TRBJ1-5 | NA | TRBV12-3/TRBV12-4 | TGTGCCAGCAGTCCGCGGGTACCCGGAGGTCAGCCCCAGCATTTT | CASSPRVPGGQPQHF
many | TRBJ1-5 | TRBD1 | TRBV5-1 | TGCGCCAGCAGCTTGGGGGACAGGGAATATGCCAATCAGCCCCAGCATTTT | CASSLGDREYANQPQHF
few | TRBJ1-1 | NA | TRBV6-5 | TGTGCCAGCAGTTACTCCTCGGGAGGGAGCACTGAAGCTTTCTTT | CASSYSSGGSTEAFF
many | TRBJ2-1 | TRBD1 | TRBV20-1 | TGCAGTGCTAGCCGAACCGGGACAGGGGTGAATGAGCAGTTCTTC | CSASRTGTGVNEQFF
few | TRBJ2-5 | TRBD1 | TRBV12-3/TRBV12-4 | TGTGCCAGCAGTGCACGACAGGGGCAAGAGACCCAGTACTTC | CASSARQGQETQYF
many | TRBJ2-7 | TRBD2 | TRBV9 | TGTGCCAGCAGCGTAGCTACCGGGAGGGGGGACGAGCAGTACTTC | CASSVATGRGDEQYF
few | TRBJ2-1 | TRBD1 | TRBV5-4 | TGTGCCAGCAGCTTAACAGGGGCCAATGAGCAGTTCTTC | CASSLTGANEQFF
NA | TRBJ2-7 | TRBD2 | TRBV20-1 | TGCAGTGCTAGAGATAGCGGGACACTTGTCTACGAGCAGTACTTC | CSARDSGTLVYEQYF
few | TRBJ2-2 | NA | TRBV20-1 | TGCAGTGCTAGAGATCGCACCACCGGGGAGCTGTTTTTT | CSARDRTTGELFF
few | TRBJ2-4 | NA | TRBV5-1 | TGCGCCAGCAGCCGTACGGACCTAGCCAAAAACATTCAGTACTTC | CASSRTDLAKNIQYF
NA | TRBJ2-3 | TRBD2 | TRBV2 | TGTGCCAGCAGTAAAGGGGCGACTAGCGGGAGCACAGATACGCAGTATTTT | CASSKGATSGSTDTQYF
many | TRBJ1-5 | TRBD1 | TRBV5-5 | TGTGCCAGCAGTCCTGGACAGGGCGGAGGCCAGCCCCAGCATTTT | CASSPGQGGGQPQHF
few | TRBJ2-1 | TRBD2 | TRBV20-1 | TGCAGTGCCACCTGGACTAGCGGGAGTGGCGAGCAGTTCTTC | CSATWTSGSGEQFF
NA | TRBJ2-5 | NA | TRBV20-1 | TGCAGTGCTAGCGGGGAGACCCAGTACTTC | CSASGETQYF
NA | TRBJ2-3 | TRBD2 | TRBV2 | TGTGCCAGTACTAGCGGGAGTTACGATACGCAGTATTTT | CASTSGSYDTQYF
NA | TRBJ1-2 | NA | TRBV27 | TGTGCCAGCAGTTTTTTATTGACAAGCGGCTACACCTTC | CASSFLLTSGYTF
many | TRBJ2-2 | TRBD2 | TRBV20-1 | TGCAGTGCCCTCGGACTAGCGGGGGGCGCCGGGGAGCTGTTTTTT | CSALGLAGGAGELFF
few | TRBJ2-7 | TRBD2 | TRBV20-1 | TGCAGTGCTTCCAGCGGGAAGACCTACGAGCAGTACTTC | CSASSGKTYEQYF
many | TRBJ2-1 | NA | TRBV27 | TGTGCCAGCAGTTTATCGCAGGGAAACTACAATGAGCAGTTCTTC | CASSLSQGNYNEQFF
few | TRBJ2-1 | TRBD2 | TRBV5-1 | TGCGCCAGCAGGGTTGGACTAGCGGGAACTGAGCAGTTCTTC | CASRVGLAGTEQFF
medium-sized | TRBJ1-5 | NA | TRBV29-1 | TGCAGCGTGCGGACAAGCCTCTATAGCAATCAGCCCCAGCATTTT | CSVRTSLYSNQPQHF
many | TRBJ2-1 | TRBD2 | TRBV20-1 | TGCAGTTCCCTATCGCTAGCGGGGCAAGAGCAGTTCTTC | CSSLSLAGQEQFF
few | TRBJ1-4 | NA | TRBV6-5 | TGTGCCAGCAGCCGTGTAGGGGAAAAACTGTTTTTT | CASSRVGEKLFF
many | TRBJ2-6 | NA | TRBV12-3/TRBV12-4 | TGTGCCAGCTCAAGGTCCTCGGCCAACGTCCTGACTTTC | CASSRSSANVLTF
many | TRBJ1-2 | NA | TRBV5-4 | TGTGCCAGCAGCTTAGACCTGGACAGCTCCTATGGCTACACCTTC | CASSLDLDSSYGYTF
NA | TRBJ1-2 | NA | TRBV5-1 | TGCGCCAGCAGCTTTGATTTGGGGTCCGGTGGCTACACCTTC | CASSFDLGSGGYTF
few | TRBJ2-1 | TRBD2 | TRBV7-3 | TGTGCCAGCAGCTCCTGGGGCGGGAGGGCCGACAATGAGCAGTTCTTC | CASSSWGGRADNEQFF
few | TRBJ2-1 | NA | TRBV30 | TGTGCCTGGAGGGGTCCTCCGAATGAGCAGTTCTTC | CAWRGPPNEQFF
NA | TRBJ2-2 | TRBD2 | TRBV11-2 | TGTGCCAGCAGCTTGATGCGGGCCAGCGGGAGCACCGGGGAGCTGTTTTTT | CASSLMRASGSTGELFF
many | TRBJ2-7 | TRBD2 | TRBV9 | TGTGCCAGCAGCCCCGTAGCGGGTTCCTACGAGCAGTACTTC | CASSPVAGSYEQYF
many | TRBJ2-2 | NA | TRBV5-1 | TGCGCCAGCGAGACCGGGGGATTCACCGGGGAGCTGTTTTTT | CASETGGFTGELFF
many | TRBJ2-4 | NA | TRBV20-1 | TGCAGTGCTAGAGAGTCCCTTGGCGGGTTCAAAAACATTCAGTACTTC | CSARESLGGFKNIQYF
many | TRBJ2-5 | NA | TRBV20-1 | TGCAGTGAACTGGGGGCAGGGAAGACCCAGTACTTC | CSELGAGKTQYF
many | TRBJ2-2 | TRBD1 | TRBV29-1 | TGCAGCGTTGAACGGGACAGGGGCACCGGGGAGCTGTTTTTT | CSVERDRGTGELFF
many | TRBJ2-7 | NA | TRBV20-1 | TGCAGTGCTAGGTCCCGGGCGCAGGGCTCCTACGAGCAGTACTTC | CSARSRAQGSYEQYF
many | TRBJ2-3 | NA | TRBV12-3/TRBV12-4 | TGTGCCACGGCGGCCGGGGCAGATACGCAGTATTTT | CATAAGADTQYF
few | TRBJ2-5 | TRBD2 | TRBV12-3/TRBV12-4 | TGTGCCAGCAACCCCGGGACTAGCTACCAAGAGACCCAGTACTTC | CASNPGTSYQETQYF
few | TRBJ2-1 | TRBD2 | TRBV11-1 | TGTGCCAGCAGCTCCTCGGGACTAGCGGGAGGTCGCTACAATGAGCAGTTCTTC | CASSSSGLAGGRYNEQFF
many | TRBJ2-1 | NA | TRBV7-2 | TGCGCCAGCAGCTTGGTGTACAATGAGCAGTTCTTC | CASSLVYNEQFF